This T cell receptor beta chain appears in the sequencing data of a study of Graves' ophthalmopathy and Graves' hyperthyroidism. The germline V and J ends were trimmed by 1 base and 7 bases, with 4 bases remaining between them. The CDR3 is 12 residues long. The evidence that diagnosis relied on was clinical symptoms, serum thyroxine, TRAb, thyroid ultrasound and orbital computed tomography. Using RNA transcripts, the TCR beta CDR3 regions were amplified. RT-PCR with HTBI primers came first, then second-round multiplex PCR. TCRdb reanalysed the multiplex PCR reads using MiXCR and keeps one entry per CDR3 protein. The sample includes about 550,000 distinct CDR3 sequences, just under 40% of them seen just once. This clonotype appeared many times.

The sample was peripheral blood or thyroid tissue (not recorded which). The rearrangement uses TRBV12-3 or TRBV12-4 and TRBJ2-2, with D unclear. This sequence was found in an adult man with Graves' hyperthyroidism. CDR3 residues: CASSLDFGELFF. The CDR3 region has the DNA TGTGCCAGCAGTTTAGATTTCGGGGAGCTGTTTTTT.